The TCR beta chain described here comes from a study of chemoradiotherapy in HPV16-positive cancers. Repertoires were sampled repeatedly during chemoradiotherapy. Findings and caveats of the study: Only a couple of HPV16-positive patients supplied the functional HPV-specificity definition. Non-HPV-specific T cells did not expand in tumors during treatment, whereas candidate HPV-specific clones and E7-related motifs did.

The germline V gene encodes CDR1 MNHEY and CDR2 SVGAGI. The CDR3 sequence is 13 residues long. The repertoire was sequenced with immunoSEQ multiplex PCR; TCRdb's copy has only in-frame clones and lacks some. The sample yields roughly 16,000 clones, 90% seen once. Regarding this clone: The antigen is undetermined. The junction and the germline gene differ at one end; a read error may be behind it.

This specimen was blood, taken from a patient who underwent chemoradiotherapy. V and J are TRBV6-5 and TRBJ1-5; unclear D gene. This sequence was found in a human donor with HPV-associated anogenital cancer. The CDR3 spells CASSNSERQPQHF. The DNA of the CDR3 is TGTGCCAGCAGTAACTCAGAACGCCAGCCCCAGCATTTT.